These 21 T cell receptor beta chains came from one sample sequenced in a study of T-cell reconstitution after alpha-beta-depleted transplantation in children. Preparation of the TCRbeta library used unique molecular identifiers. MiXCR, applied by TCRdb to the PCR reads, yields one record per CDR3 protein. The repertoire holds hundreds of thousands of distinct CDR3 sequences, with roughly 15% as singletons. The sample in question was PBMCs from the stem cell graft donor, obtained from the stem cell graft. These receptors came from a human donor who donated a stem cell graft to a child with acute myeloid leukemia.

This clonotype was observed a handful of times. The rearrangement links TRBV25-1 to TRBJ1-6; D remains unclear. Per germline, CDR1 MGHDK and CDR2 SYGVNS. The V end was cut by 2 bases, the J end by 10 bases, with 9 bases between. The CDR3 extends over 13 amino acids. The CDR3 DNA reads TGTGCCAGCAGTGAAAGGGTTGAGTCACCCCTCCACTTT. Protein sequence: CASSERVESPLHF.

The CDR3 DNA sequence: TGCGCCAGCACTGGACAGGGGGGCTCCTACAATGAGCAGTTCTTC. It translates to CASTGQGGSYNEQFF. The gene calls are TRBV5-1 and TRBJ2-1; 10 positions match TRBD1. This CDR3 has 15 residues. After removal of 6 bases from V and 0 bases from J, the junction contained 3 bases not matched to a gene. Germline assignment: CDR1 SGHRS and CDR2 YFSETQ.

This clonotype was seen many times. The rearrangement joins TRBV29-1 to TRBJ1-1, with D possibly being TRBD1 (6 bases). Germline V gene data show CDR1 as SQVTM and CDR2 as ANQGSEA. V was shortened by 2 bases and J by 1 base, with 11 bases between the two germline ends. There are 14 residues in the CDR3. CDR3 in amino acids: CSVEWVDRNTEAFF. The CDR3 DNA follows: TGCAGCGTTGAATGGGTGGACAGGAACACTGAAGCTTTCTTT. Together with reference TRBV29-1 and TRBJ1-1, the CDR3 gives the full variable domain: SAVISQKPSRDICQRGTSLTIQCQVDSQVTMMFWYRQQPGQSLTLIATANQGSEATYESGFVIDKFPISRPNLTFSTLTVSNMSPEDSSIYLCSVEWVDRNTEAFFGQGTRLTVV.

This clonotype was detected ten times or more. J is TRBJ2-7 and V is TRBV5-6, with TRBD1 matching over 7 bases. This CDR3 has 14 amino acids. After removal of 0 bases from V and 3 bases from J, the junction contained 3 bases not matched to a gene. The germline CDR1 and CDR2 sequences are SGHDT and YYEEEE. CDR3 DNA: TGTGCCAGCAGCTTGGGACAGGGTGTCTACGAGCAGTACTTC. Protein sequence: CASSLGQGVYEQYF.

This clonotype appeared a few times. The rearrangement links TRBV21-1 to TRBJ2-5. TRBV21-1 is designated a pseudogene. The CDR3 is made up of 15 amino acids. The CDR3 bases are TGTGCCAGCAGCAAAGAAAGGGTAGCGCAAGAGACCCAGTACTTC. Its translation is CASSKERVAQETQYF.

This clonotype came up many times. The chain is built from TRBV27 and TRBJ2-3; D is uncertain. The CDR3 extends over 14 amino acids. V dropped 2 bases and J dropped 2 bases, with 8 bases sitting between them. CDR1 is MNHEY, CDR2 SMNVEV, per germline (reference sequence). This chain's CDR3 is CASSLGVYTDTQYF. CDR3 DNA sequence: TGTGCCAGCAGTTTAGGGGTTTACACAGATACGCAGTATTTT.

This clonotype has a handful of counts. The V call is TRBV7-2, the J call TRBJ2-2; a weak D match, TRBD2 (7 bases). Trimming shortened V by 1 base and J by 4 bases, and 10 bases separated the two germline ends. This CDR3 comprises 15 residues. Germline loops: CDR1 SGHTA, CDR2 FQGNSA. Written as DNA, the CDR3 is TGTGCCAGCAGCTTAGAGAGGGGGGGCACCGGGGAGCTGTTTTTT. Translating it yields CASSLERGGTGELFF.

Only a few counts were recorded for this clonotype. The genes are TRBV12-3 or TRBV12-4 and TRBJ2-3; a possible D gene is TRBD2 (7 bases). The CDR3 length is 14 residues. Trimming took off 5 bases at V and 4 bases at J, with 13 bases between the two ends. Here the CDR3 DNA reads TGTGCCAGCAGTCGGGGGGCGGGTTCAGATACGCAGTATTTT. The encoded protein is CASSRGAGSDTQYF.

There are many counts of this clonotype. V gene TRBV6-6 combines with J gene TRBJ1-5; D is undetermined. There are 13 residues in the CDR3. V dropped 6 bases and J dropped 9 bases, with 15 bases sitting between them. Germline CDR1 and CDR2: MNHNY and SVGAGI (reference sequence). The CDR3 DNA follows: TGTGCCAGCAGCTTCGGAGGCGGTCGGCCCCAGCATTTT. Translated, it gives CASSFGGGRPQHF.

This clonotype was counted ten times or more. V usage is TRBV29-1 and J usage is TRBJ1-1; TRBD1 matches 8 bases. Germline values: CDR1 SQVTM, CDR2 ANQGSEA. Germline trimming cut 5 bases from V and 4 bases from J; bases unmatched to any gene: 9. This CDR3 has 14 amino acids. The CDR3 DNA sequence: TGCAGCGTTAGTCAGGGGGCGCGGGGCACTGAAGCTTTCTTT. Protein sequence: CSVSQGARGTEAFF.

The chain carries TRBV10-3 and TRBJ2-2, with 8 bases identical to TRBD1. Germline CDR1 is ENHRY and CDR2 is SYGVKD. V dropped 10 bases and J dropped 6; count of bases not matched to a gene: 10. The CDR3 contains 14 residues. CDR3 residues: CASNLGQGAGELFF. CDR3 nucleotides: TGTGCCAGCAACCTCGGACAGGGAGCCGGGGAGCTGTTTTTT.

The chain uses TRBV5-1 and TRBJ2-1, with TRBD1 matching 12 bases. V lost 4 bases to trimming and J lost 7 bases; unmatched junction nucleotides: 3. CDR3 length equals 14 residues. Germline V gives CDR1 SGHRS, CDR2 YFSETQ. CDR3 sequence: CASSRDRGRNEQFF. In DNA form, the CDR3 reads TGCGCCAGCAGCCGGGACAGGGGGCGGAATGAGCAGTTCTTC.

The CDR3 sequence is CASRPGGLENTEAFF. CDR3 nucleotides: TGTGCCAGCCGGCCGGGGGGTTTGGAGAACACTGAAGCTTTCTTT. This chain connects TRBV21-1 to TRBJ1-1; TRBD1 is the table's D call, not checked against the DNA. TRBV21-1 constitutes a pseudogene. The CDR3 is made up of 15 amino acids.

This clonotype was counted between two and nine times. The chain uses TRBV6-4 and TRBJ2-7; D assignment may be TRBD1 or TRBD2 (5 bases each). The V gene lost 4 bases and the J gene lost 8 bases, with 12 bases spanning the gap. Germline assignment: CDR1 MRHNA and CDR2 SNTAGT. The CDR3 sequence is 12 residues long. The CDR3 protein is CASSVGTRKQYV. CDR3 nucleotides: TGTGCCAGCAGTGTCGGGACCCGAAAGCAGTACGTC.

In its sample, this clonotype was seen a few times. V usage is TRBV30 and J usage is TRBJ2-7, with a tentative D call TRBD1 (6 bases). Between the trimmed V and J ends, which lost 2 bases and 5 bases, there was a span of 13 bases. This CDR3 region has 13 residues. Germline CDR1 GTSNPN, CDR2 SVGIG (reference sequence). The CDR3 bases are TGTGCCTGGAGTAGGGACATCAGCGACGAGCAGTACTTC. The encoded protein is CAWSRDISDEQYF.

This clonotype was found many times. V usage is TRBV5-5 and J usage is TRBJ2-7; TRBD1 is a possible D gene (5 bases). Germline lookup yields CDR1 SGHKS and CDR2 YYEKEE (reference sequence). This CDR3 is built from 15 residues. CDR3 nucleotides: TGTGCCATCAGCTTGGCGGCAGGGATACCCCTCGAGCAGTACGTC. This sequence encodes CAISLAAGIPLEQYV.

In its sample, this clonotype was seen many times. The CDR3, as DNA: TGTGCCAGCACCGGCGAGGACAGGGGGATCTATGGCTACACCTTC. This translates into CASTGEDRGIYGYTF. V and J are TRBV12-3 or TRBV12-4 and TRBJ1-2; 10 positions agree with TRBD1. The CDR3 extends over 15 amino acids. Germline trimming cut 7 bases from V and 4 bases from J; bases unmatched to any gene: 9.

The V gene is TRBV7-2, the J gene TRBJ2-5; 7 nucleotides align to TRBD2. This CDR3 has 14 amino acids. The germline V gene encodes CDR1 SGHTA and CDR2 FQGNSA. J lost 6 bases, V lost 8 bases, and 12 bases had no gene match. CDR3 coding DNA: TGTGCCAGCTCCCAGCCGGGGGGTTTAAAGACCCAGTACTTC. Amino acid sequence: CASSQPGGLKTQYF.

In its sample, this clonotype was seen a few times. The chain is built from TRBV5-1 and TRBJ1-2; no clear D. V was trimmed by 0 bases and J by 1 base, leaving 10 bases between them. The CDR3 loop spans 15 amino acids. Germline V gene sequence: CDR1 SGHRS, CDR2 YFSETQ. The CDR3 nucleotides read TGCGCCAGCAGCTTGGAGAGCAACTTTAACTATGGCTACACCTTC. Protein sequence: CASSLESNFNYGYTF.

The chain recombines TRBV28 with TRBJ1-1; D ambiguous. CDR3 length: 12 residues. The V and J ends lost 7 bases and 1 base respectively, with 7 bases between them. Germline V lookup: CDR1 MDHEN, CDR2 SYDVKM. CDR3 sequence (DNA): TGTGCCAGCAAGACCCGGAACACTGAAGCTTTCTTT. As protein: CASKTRNTEAFF.

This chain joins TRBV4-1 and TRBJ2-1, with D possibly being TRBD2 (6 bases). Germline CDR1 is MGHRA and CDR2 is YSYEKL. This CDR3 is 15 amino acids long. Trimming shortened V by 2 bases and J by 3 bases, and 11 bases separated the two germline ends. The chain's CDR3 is CASSQIEGLYNEQFF. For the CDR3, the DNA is TGCGCCAGCAGCCAAATTGAGGGACTCTACAATGAGCAGTTCTTC.